The entry below gives a single T cell receptor (beta chain) sequence along with its context. This clonotype has more than one count but fewer than ten. It lacks a known antigen. No much larger clone exists at a distance of one base, and base qualities are not known. In light of the paper, this sample's treatment or condition label describes: allogeneic hematopoietic cell transplantation with graft depleted of TCRalphabeta T cells and CD19 B cells. The transplant recipients were children given TCRalphabeta/CD19-depleted allogeneic hematopoietic cell grafts. The CDR3 numbers 13 residues from cysteine through phenylalanine. CDR3 DNA only is kept here, 39 bases in frame from base 1. The germline V gene (reference sequence) provides CDR1 SEHNR and CDR2 FQNEAQ. Cut back by 5 bases and 9 bases, the V and J ends lie 11 bases apart. The data originate from a study of T-cell reconstitution after alpha-beta-depleted transplantation in children (TCRdb year 2016). Some background on the complete study: Using TCR repertoire profiling, the study quantitatively followed how T-cell immune reconstitution unfolded in children after TCRalphabeta/CD19-depleted allogeneic hematopoietic cell transplantation. The paper as a whole reports these results and caveats: The apparently early alphabetaT-cell count recovery about two months after transplant was reportedly dependent on only several hundred rapidly expanded clones derived from non-depleted graft cells. The frequencies of hyperexpanded clones fell over the following months, and after one year, T-cell counts and TCRbeta diversity were mostly attributed to newly produced T cells. In some patients, high TCRbeta diversity at day 60 was attributed to recipient T cells and intrathymic progenitors that had survived conditioning.

Libraries were prepared through PCR. TCRdb records Illumina HiSeq 2500 as the sequencer. TCR library preparation used molecular barcoding, with unique molecular identifiers applied to normalize quantification of the TCRbeta repertoire. The public reads were reprocessed in TCRdb via fastp at Q25 and MiXCR, keeping in-frame beta chains. Each entry merges the rows of one CDR3 protein and shows their most common DNA and genes. This sample is represented by some 150,000 distinct CDR3 sequences; 8.8% of them were singletons. 15% to 20% of the sample is in the top ten clones. The receptor comes from a female patient between 2 and 15 years old who had a stem cell transplant for congenital amegakaryocytic thrombocytopenia, so the T cells may come from the graft donor. Sequencing used PBMCs, mostly from graft donor cells, obtained 180 days after TCRalphabeta/CD19-depleted stem cell transplant. The sequence joins TRBV7-9 to TRBJ1-6; a tentative D call is TRBD1 (6 bases match). Here is the DNA: TGTGCCAGCAGCGGGGGGCCAAGTTCACCCCTCCACTTT. This codes for CASSGGPSSPLHF.